A single sample gave rise to the 9 T cell receptor beta chains below, sequenced in a study of blood T cell repertoires in COVID-19. Using immunoSEQ multiplex PCR, the repertoire was profiled, and TCRdb retains in-frame clones only, with some absent. In the table there are 40,000 to 65,000 clones, roughly 86% of which are singletons. Sequenced material: peripheral blood. These receptors all stem from a man between 70 and 80 years old with active COVID-19.

The rearrangement links TRBV7-9 to TRBJ2-1, with unresolved D. CDR1 SEHNR and CDR2 FQNEAQ come from the germline V gene (reference sequence). Trimming removed 3 bases at V and 1 base at J, with 7 bases between. The CDR3 consists of 14 residues. CDR3 amino acids: CASSFRVSYNEQFF. CDR3 in DNA: TGTGCCAGCAGCTTTCGGGTATCCTACAATGAGCAGTTCTTC.

The chain has TRBV27 and TRBJ1-5, with a weak D call TRBD1 (6 bases). The germline V gene has CDR1 MNHEY and CDR2 SMNVEV (reference sequence). This CDR3 comprises 15 residues. V was pared by 6 bases and J by 7 bases, with 19 bases between. The CDR3 spells CASRALRDNPQPQHF. As DNA, the CDR3 is TGTGCCAGCAGGGCCCTCCGGGACAACCCCCAGCCCCAGCATTTT.

The J gene is TRBJ1-1, the V gene TRBV3-1 (or the pseudogene TRBV3-2); TRBD1 is a possible D gene (6 bases). The germline gives CDR1 LGHDT, CDR2 YNNKEL (reference sequence). The CDR3 length is 14 residues. V was pared by 1 base and J by 10 bases, with 16 bases between. CDR3 DNA sequence: TGTGCCAGCAGCCAAGTGGGGGCCTTGAAAGGAGCTTTCTTT. Its translation is CASSQVGALKGAFF.

V is TRBV6-2 or TRBV6-3 and J is TRBJ2-3; TRBD2 matches at 10 bases. Germline CDR1 MNHEY, CDR2 SVGEGT. Losses at the gene ends were 2 bases for V and 5 bases for J; bases not matched to a gene: 7. This CDR3 spans 16 amino acids. The CDR3 coding sequence is TGTGCCAGCAGTTACCCTAGCGGGGGACCCCAAGATACGCAGTATTTT. It translates to CASSYPSGGPQDTQYF.

This sequence joins TRBV6-4 and TRBJ2-6, with D possibly matching TRBD2 (7 bases). The CDR3 consists of 19 residues. Germline V gene data show CDR1 as MRHNA and CDR2 as SNTAGT. The ends were cut back, 0 bases at V and 0 bases at J, with 15 bases in the middle. Written as DNA, the CDR3 is TGTGCCAGCAGTGACTCGGGGGGGCACAGTAGCTCTGGGGCCAACGTCCTGACTTTC. Encoded protein: CASSDSGGHSSSGANVLTF.

The V gene is TRBV5-4, the J gene TRBJ2-5; weak D call: TRBD1 (5 bases). This CDR3 has 14 amino acids. Germline assignment: CDR1 SGHNT and CDR2 YYREEE (reference sequence). Trimming removed 4 bases from V and 2 bases from J, with 12 bases in between. CDR3 sequence (DNA): TGTGCCAGCAGCCTTACAGGAACACAAGAGACCCAGTACTTC. It is translated as CASSLTGTQETQYF. Full variable domain (remainder filled in from reference TRBV5-4 and TRBJ2-5): ETGVTQSPTHLIKTRGQQVTLRCSSQSGHNTVSWYQQALGQGPQFIFQYYREEENGRGNFPPRFSGLQFPNYSSELNVNALELDDSALYLCASSLTGTQETQYFGPGTRLLVL.

This chain links TRBV27 with TRBJ1-5; D is possibly TRBD1 (5 bases). Germline V lookup: CDR1 MNHEY, CDR2 SMNVEV (reference sequence). The CDR3 covers 12 residues. With 6 bases removed from V and 6 bases from J, the gap between germline ends came to 9 bases. The CDR3 spells CASSPGIQPQHF. The CDR3 DNA reads as TGTGCCAGCAGCCCAGGGATTCAGCCCCAGCATTTT.

The chain recombines TRBV29-1 with TRBJ2-7, with D maybe TRBD2 (6 bases). V shed 7 bases and J shed 4 bases, with 20 bases lying between them. This CDR3 contains 14 residues. Germline CDR1 reads SQVTM; CDR2 reads ANQGSEA. Written as DNA, the CDR3 is TGCAGCGCATTGGGGGAAGGGACTCAGTACGAGCAGTACTTC. Translating gives CSALGEGTQYEQYF.

V and J are TRBV7-8 and TRBJ1-6; a weak D match, TRBD1 (6 bases). The germline CDR1 and CDR2 sequences are SGHVS and FQNEAQ. Deletions cut 1 base from V and 7 bases from J, with 17 bases between. The CDR3 loop spans 17 amino acids. CDR3 in amino acids: CASSLDRAWSLNSPLHF. CDR3 nucleotide sequence: TGTGCCAGCAGCTTAGACAGGGCCTGGTCCTTGAATTCACCCCTCCACTTT.